The source of this T cell receptor (beta chain) is a study of cytomegalovirus exposure and HLA in healthy donors. The study, taken as a whole, reports: There were some public TCRs occurring in many donors, but most TCR sequences were rare. A few CMV-associated chains proved CMV antigen-specific in vitro.

Generated by immunoSEQ multiplex PCR, the TCRdb table keeps only in-frame clones and is missing some. Among 57,000 or so clones listed, about 91% were seen once. As to this clone: The antigen is undetermined.

The CDR3 extends over 16 amino acids. The V gene end was trimmed by 1 base and the J gene end by 3 bases; junction bases not matched to a gene: 7. Per the germline V gene, CDR1 is KGHSH and CDR2 is LQKENI. The source material was PBMCs. This receptor was taken from a woman aged 30 to 39 in good health and CMV-seronegative. V usage is TRBV18 and J usage is TRBJ2-3, with TRBD2 identical over 7 bases. This chain's CDR3 is CASSPRPGGQTDTQYF. The CDR3 DNA is TGTGCCAGCTCACCACGTCCGGGAGGCCAAACAGATACGCAGTATTTT.